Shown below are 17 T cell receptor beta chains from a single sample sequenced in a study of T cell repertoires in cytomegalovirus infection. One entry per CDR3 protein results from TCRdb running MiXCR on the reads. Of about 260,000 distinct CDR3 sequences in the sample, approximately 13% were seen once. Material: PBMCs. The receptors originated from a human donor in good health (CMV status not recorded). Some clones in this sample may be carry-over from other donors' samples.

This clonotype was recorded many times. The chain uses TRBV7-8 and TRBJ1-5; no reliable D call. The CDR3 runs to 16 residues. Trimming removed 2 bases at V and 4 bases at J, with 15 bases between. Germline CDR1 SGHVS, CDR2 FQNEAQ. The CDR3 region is CASSLRLGQLNQPQHF. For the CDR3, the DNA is TGTGCCAGCAGCTTACGCCTCGGCCAACTGAATCAGCCCCAGCATTTT.

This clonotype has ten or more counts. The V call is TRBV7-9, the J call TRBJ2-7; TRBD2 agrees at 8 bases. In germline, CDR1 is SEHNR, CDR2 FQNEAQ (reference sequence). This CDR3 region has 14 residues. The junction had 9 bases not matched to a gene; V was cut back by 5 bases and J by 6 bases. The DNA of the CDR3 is TGTGCCAGCAGCAAAGGGACTAGAGGAAGCGAGCAGTACTTC. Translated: CASSKGTRGSEQYF.

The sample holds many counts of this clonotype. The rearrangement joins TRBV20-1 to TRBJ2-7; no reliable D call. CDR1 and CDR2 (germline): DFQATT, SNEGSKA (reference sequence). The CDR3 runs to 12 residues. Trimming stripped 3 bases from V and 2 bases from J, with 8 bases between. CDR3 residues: CSASGPTYEQYF. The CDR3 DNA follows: TGCAGTGCTAGTGGGCCGACCTACGAGCAGTACTTC.

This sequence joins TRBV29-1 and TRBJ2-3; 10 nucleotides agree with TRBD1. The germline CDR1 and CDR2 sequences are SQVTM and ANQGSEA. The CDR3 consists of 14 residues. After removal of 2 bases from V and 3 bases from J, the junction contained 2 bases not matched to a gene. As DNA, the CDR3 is TGCAGCGTTGAATGGGGACAGGGGACAGATACGCAGTATTTT. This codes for CSVEWGQGTDTQYF.

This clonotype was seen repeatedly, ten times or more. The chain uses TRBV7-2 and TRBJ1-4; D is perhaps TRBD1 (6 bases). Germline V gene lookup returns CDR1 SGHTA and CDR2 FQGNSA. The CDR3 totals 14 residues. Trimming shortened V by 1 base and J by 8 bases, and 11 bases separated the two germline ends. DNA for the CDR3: TGTGCCAGCAGCTTAGACTACGACAGGGAAAAACTGTTTTTT. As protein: CASSLDYDREKLFF.

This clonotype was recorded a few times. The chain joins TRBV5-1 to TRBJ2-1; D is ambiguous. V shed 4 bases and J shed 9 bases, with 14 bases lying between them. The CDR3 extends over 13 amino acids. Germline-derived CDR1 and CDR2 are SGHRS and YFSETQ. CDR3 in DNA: TGCGCCAGCAGCGGCGTAAGGGATTTTGAGCAGTTCTTC. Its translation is CASSGVRDFEQFF.

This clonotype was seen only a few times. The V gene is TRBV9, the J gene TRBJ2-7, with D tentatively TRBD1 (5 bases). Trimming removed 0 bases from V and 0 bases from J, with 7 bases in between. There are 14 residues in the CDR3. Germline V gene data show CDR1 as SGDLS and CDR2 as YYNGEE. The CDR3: CASSVVDNSYEQYF. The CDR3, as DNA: TGTGCCAGCAGCGTAGTGGACAACTCCTACGAGCAGTACTTC.

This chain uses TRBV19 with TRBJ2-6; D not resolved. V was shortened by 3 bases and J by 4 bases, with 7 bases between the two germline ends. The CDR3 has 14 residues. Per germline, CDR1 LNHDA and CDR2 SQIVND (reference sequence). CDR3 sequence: CASSMGAGANVLTF. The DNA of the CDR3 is TGTGCCAGTAGTATGGGTGCAGGGGCCAACGTCCTGACTTTC.

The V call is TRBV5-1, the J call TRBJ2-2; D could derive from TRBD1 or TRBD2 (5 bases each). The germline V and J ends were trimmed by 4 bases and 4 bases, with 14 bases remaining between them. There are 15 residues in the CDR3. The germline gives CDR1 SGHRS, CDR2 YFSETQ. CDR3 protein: CASSHGTGATGELFF. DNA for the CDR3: TGCGCCAGCAGCCACGGGACGGGCGCCACCGGGGAGCTGTTTTTT. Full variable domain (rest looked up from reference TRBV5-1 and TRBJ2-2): KAGVTQTPRYLIKTRGQQVTLSCSPISGHRSVSWYQQTPGQGLQFLFEYFSETQRNKGNFPGRFSGRQFSNSRSEMNVSTLELGDSALYLCASSHGTGATGELFFGEGSRLTVL.

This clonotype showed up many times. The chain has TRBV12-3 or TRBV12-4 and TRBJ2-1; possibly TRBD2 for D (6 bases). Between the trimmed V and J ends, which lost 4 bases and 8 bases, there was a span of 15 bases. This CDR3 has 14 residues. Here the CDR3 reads CASSWGLARDEQFF. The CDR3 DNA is TGTGCCAGCAGTTGGGGACTGGCTAGGGATGAGCAGTTCTTC.

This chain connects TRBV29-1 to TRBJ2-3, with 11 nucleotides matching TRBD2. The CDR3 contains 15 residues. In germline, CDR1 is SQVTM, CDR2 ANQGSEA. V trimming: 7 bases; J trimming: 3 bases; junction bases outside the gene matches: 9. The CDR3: CSGRKLAGVTDTQYF. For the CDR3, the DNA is TGCAGCGGAAGAAAACTAGCGGGAGTTACAGATACGCAGTATTTT.

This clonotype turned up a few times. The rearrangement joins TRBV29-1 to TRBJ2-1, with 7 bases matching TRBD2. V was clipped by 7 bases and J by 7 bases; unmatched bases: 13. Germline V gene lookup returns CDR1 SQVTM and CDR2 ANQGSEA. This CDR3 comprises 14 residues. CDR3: CSGTGGRVRNEQFF. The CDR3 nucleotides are TGCAGCGGCACTGGGGGGAGGGTAAGGAATGAGCAGTTCTTC.

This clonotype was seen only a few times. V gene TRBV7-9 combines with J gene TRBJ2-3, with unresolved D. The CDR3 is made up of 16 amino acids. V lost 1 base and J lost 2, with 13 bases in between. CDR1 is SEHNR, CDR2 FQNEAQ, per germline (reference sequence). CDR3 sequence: CASSLVSGPNTDTQYF. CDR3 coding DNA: TGTGCCAGCAGCTTAGTATCCGGACCAAACACAGATACGCAGTATTTT.

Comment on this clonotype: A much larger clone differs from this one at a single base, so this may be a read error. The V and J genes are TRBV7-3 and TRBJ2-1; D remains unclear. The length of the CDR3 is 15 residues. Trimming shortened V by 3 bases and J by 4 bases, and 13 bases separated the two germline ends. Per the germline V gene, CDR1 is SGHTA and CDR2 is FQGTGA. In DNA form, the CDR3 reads TGTGCCAGCAGCTTGAACACCGAAGGTTACAATGAGCAGTTCTTC. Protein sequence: CASSLNTEGYNEQFF.

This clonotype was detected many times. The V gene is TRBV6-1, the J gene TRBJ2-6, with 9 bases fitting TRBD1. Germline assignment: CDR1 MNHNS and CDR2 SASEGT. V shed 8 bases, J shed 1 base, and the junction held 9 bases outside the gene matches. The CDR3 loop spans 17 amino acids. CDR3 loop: CASGGQGGSSGANVLTF. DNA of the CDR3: TGTGCCAGCGGGGGACAGGGAGGGAGTTCTGGGGCCAACGTCCTGACTTTC.

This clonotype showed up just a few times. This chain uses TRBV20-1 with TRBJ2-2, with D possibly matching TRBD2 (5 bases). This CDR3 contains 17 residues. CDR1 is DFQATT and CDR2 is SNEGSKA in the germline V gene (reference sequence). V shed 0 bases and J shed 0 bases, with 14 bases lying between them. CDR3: CSARDVGRISNTGELFF. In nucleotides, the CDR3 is TGCAGTGCTAGAGATGTGGGGAGAATTTCGAACACCGGGGAGCTGTTTTTT.

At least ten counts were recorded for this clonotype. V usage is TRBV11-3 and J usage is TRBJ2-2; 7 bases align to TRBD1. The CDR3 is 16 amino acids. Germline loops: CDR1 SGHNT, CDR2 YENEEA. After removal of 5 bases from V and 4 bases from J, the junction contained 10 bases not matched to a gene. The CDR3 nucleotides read TGTGCCAGCAGCCTAGCCGCAGGGGGTGGCACCGGGGAGCTGTTTTTT. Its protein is CASSLAAGGGTGELFF.